These 21 T cell receptor beta chains came from one sample sequenced in a study of T-cell reconstitution after alpha-beta-depleted transplantation in children. Unique molecular identifiers tagged the TCRbeta library. Each CDR3 protein is one row after TCRdb ran MiXCR on the PCR reads. The sample yields more than 150,000 distinct CDR3 sequences, less than 15% seen once. The starting material was PBMCs from the stem cell graft donor, obtained from the stem cell graft. These receptors came from a human donor who donated a stem cell graft to a child with acute lymphoblastic leukemia.

The V call is TRBV24-1, the J call TRBJ2-1, with 11 positions matching TRBD2. In germline, CDR1 is KGHDR, CDR2 SFDVKD. This CDR3 has 15 residues. V was pared by 3 bases and J by 7 bases, with 4 bases of the junction left unmatched. CDR3 region: CATSDRGTSGNEQFF. The DNA of the CDR3 is TGTGCCACCAGTGATCGGGGGACTAGCGGTAATGAGCAGTTCTTC.

This clonotype was recorded at least ten times. CDR3 DNA sequence: TGTGCCAGCAGCTCCCGGGACAGGACCGTTAATGAAAAACTGTTTTTT. Its protein product is CASSSRDRTVNEKLFF. J is TRBJ1-4 and V is TRBV5-6, with TRBD1 matching over 8 bases. J lost 4 bases, V lost 3 bases, and 8 bases had no gene match. This CDR3 spans 16 amino acids. Germline CDR1 is SGHDT and CDR2 is YYEEEE.

As for this clonotype: Being one base from a much bigger clone, this may be a read error. The chain links TRBV7-2 to TRBJ1-5; D gene uncertain. V was pared by 5 bases and J by 6 bases, with 11 bases between. Germline CDR1 reads SGHTA; CDR2 reads FQGNSA. The CDR3 runs 13 residues. The CDR3 here is CASSGRLTQPQHF. The CDR3 DNA reads TGTGCCAGCAGCGGAAGGCTTACTCAGCCCCAGCATTTT.

This chain joins TRBV28 and TRBJ1-5; 9 nucleotides align to TRBD1. V shed 7 bases, J shed 0 bases, and the junction held 4 bases outside the gene matches. Germline loops: CDR1 MDHEN, CDR2 SYDVKM. This CDR3 has 15 amino acids. The CDR3 DNA reads TGTGCCAGCACCAACAGGGGGCTTAGCAATCAGCCCCAGCATTTT. This gives the protein CASTNRGLSNQPQHF.

This clonotype was counted ten times or more. The chain links TRBV20-1 to TRBJ2-2; 10 positions agree with TRBD1. This CDR3 comprises 16 residues. Trimming removed 2 bases from V and 4 bases from J; junction bases left unmatched: 7. Germline V CDR1 and CDR2: DFQATT, SNEGSKA (reference sequence). CDR3 region: CSARKSGQGSTGELFF. CDR3 nucleotides: TGCAGTGCTAGAAAGTCGGGACAGGGGAGCACCGGGGAGCTGTTTTTT.

This clonotype has at least ten counts. The V call is TRBV29-1, the J call TRBJ1-6, with 8 bases matching TRBD1. V was clipped by 4 bases and J by 5 bases; unmatched bases: 1. The CDR3 is made up of 13 amino acids. Germline V gives CDR1 SQVTM, CDR2 ANQGSEA. In DNA, the CDR3 is TGCAGCGTTGTGACAGGGGATAATTCACCCCTCCACTTT. Translating gives CSVVTGDNSPLHF.

As for this clonotype: This clone may be a read error of a much larger clone one base away. The J gene is TRBJ2-1, the V gene TRBV12-3 or TRBV12-4, with 13 bases fitting TRBD2. Losses at the gene ends were 6 bases for V and 1 base for J; bases not matched to a gene: 3. The CDR3 has 16 residues. DNA for the CDR3: TGTGCCAGCAGGCGACTAGCGGGAGGTTCCTACAATGAGCAGTTCTTC. Translating gives CASRRLAGGSYNEQFF.

This clonotype has a count of ten or more. The chain couples TRBV27 to TRBJ2-3; TRBD2 aligns across 11 bases. This CDR3 spans 18 amino acids. Per the germline V gene, CDR1 is MNHEY and CDR2 is SMNVEV (reference sequence). V lost 5 bases to trimming and J lost 2 bases; unmatched junction nucleotides: 12. CDR3 sequence (DNA): TGTGCCAGCAGTCCCACCTTTCGACTAGCGGGGTACACAGATACGCAGTATTTT. Its protein is CASSPTFRLAGYTDTQYF.

The sample holds many counts of this clonotype. The J gene is TRBJ2-7, the V gene TRBV25-1; 9 positions match TRBD1. V was clipped by 0 bases and J by 3 bases; unmatched bases: 3. CDR3 length equals 15 residues. Looked up from germline, CDR1 is MGHDK and CDR2 is SYGVNS. CDR3 bases: TGTGCCAGCAGTGAATATCGACAGGGGGGCTACGAGCAGTACTTC. It codes for CASSEYRQGGYEQYF.

This clonotype occurred a few times. The chain has TRBV3-1 and TRBJ2-7, with TRBD2 matching 9 bases. CDR1 and CDR2 from the germline V gene are LGHDT and YNNKEL (reference sequence). After removal of 4 bases from V and 2 bases from J, the junction contained 9 bases not matched to a gene. This CDR3 comprises 16 residues. Here the CDR3 DNA reads TGTGCCAGCAGCCGCTACTCTAGCGGGACTACCTACGAGCAGTACTTC. Residues: CASSRYSSGTTYEQYF.

In its sample, this clonotype was seen many times. The CDR3 DNA is TGTGCCAGCAGCTTAGGGACTAGCGGGGGCGCCCAGTACTTC. Translating gives CASSLGTSGGAQYF. This chain joins TRBV7-9 and TRBJ2-5; TRBD2 aligns across 13 bases. Germline V gene data show CDR1 as SEHNR and CDR2 as FQNEAQ (reference sequence). The trim removed 1 base at V and 9 bases at J, leaving 2 bases unmatched. The CDR3 length is 14 residues.

This clonotype was counted many times. The V call is TRBV20-1, the J call TRBJ2-1, with TRBD2 identical over 15 bases. Unmatched junction bases numbered 3, after V lost 4 bases and J lost 5 bases. Germline V CDR1 and CDR2: DFQATT, SNEGSKA (reference sequence). CDR3 size: 15 residues. DNA of the CDR3: TGCAGTGCTACCAGGACTAGCGGGAGGGACAATGAGCAGTTCTTC. As protein: CSATRTSGRDNEQFF.

There are a few counts of this clonotype. This rearrangement joins TRBV5-1 to TRBJ1-3; no clear D. Trimming removed 2 bases at V and 1 base at J, with 10 bases between. This CDR3 comprises 15 residues. Germline V gene data show CDR1 as SGHRS and CDR2 as YFSETQ. The CDR3 loop reads CASSFGPESGNTIYF. The CDR3 nucleotides read TGCGCCAGCAGCTTCGGACCGGAATCTGGAAACACCATATATTTT.

This clonotype was seen repeatedly, ten times or more. V gene TRBV20-1 combines with J gene TRBJ2-3; D is unresolved. In germline, CDR1 is DFQATT, CDR2 SNEGSKA (reference sequence). This CDR3 is built from 13 residues. Trimming removed 3 bases from V and 2 bases from J, with 9 bases in between. The DNA of the CDR3 is TGCAGTGCTAGGACACTATTCACAGATACGCAGTATTTT. As protein: CSARTLFTDTQYF.

This clonotype showed up just a few times. V and J are TRBV7-9 and TRBJ2-7, with 10 bases identical to TRBD1. Germline V gene data show CDR1 as SEHNR and CDR2 as FQNEAQ (reference sequence). The CDR3 has 16 residues. Losses at the gene ends were 1 base for V and 5 bases for J; bases not matched to a gene: 8. The CDR3 sequence is CASSLVRTGGFHEQYF. The CDR3 nucleotides are TGTGCCAGCAGCTTAGTGCGGACAGGGGGTTTCCACGAGCAGTACTTC. The variable domain in full, completed from reference TRBV7-9 and TRBJ2-7, reads DTGVSQNPRHKITKRGQNVTFRCDPISEHNRLYWYRQTLGQGPEFLTYFQNEAQLEKSRLLSDRFSAERPKGSFSTLEIQRTEQGDSAMYLCASSLVRTGGFHEQYFGPGTRLTVT.

This clonotype was recorded at least ten times. The chain couples TRBV3-1 to TRBJ1-4, with a possible D match to TRBD1 (6 bases). There are 15 residues in the CDR3. Germline V gives CDR1 LGHDT, CDR2 YNNKEL (reference sequence). Trimming cost V 0 bases and J 6 bases, with 11 bases left between them. CDR3 DNA: TGTGCCAGCAGCCAAGATCGAGGGGGAGATGAAAAACTGTTTTTT. This encodes CASSQDRGGDEKLFF.

The sample holds many counts of this clonotype. This chain connects TRBV20-1 to TRBJ2-2; TRBD1 matches 7 bases. The CDR3 is 14 amino acids. V dropped 5 bases and J dropped 4; count of bases not matched to a gene: 7. Germline V CDR1 and CDR2: DFQATT, SNEGSKA (reference sequence). CDR3 sequence: CSAPTGSGTGELFF. In DNA form, the CDR3 reads TGCAGTGCTCCGACAGGGTCGGGCACCGGGGAGCTGTTTTTT.

The chain recombines TRBV29-1 with TRBJ2-7; the D call may be TRBD1 or TRBD2 (6 bases each). Germline CDR1 reads SQVTM; CDR2 reads ANQGSEA. The V end was cut by 7 bases, the J end by 6 bases, with 16 bases between. The CDR3 length is 12 residues. CDR3 region: CSGGEWGAEQYF. CDR3 in DNA: TGCAGCGGCGGAGAATGGGGGGCCGAGCAGTACTTC.

This clonotype was counted only a few times. The genes are TRBV19 and TRBJ2-5, with TRBD2 identical over 12 bases. Losses at the gene ends were 10 bases for V and 2 bases for J; bases not matched to a gene: 8. The germline V gene encodes CDR1 LNHDA and CDR2 SQIVND (reference sequence). The CDR3 contains 15 residues. The CDR3 region is CATQTSGSGQETQYF. The CDR3 DNA reads TGTGCCACCCAGACTAGCGGGAGTGGGCAAGAGACCCAGTACTTC.

There are many counts of this clonotype. At one end, the junction sequence differs from germline, possibly due to a read error. The chain employs TRBV2 and TRBJ1-5, with 7 bases lining up with TRBD1. This CDR3 comprises 15 residues. Germline CDR1 is SNHLY and CDR2 is FYNNEI. The CDR3 nucleotides read TGTGCCAGCAGCGAAGGAGAGACAGGGCACCAGCCCCAGCATTTT. Translation gives CASSEGETGHQPQHF. Based on the CDR3 plus reference TRBV2 and TRBJ1-5, the full variable domain is EPEVTQTPSHQVTQMGQEVILRCVPISNHLYFYWYRQILGQKVEFLVSFYNNEISEKSEIFDDQFSVERPDGSNFTLKIRSTKLEDSAMYFCASSEGETGHQPQHFGDGTRLSIL.

This clonotype appeared many times. This chain links TRBV12-3 or TRBV12-4 with TRBJ1-1; tentatively, D is TRBD1 (5 bases). The CDR3 covers 16 residues. V lost 5 bases and J lost 1, with 17 bases in between. DNA for the CDR3: TGTGCCAGCAGTCCGGAAGCGGGACGGGCGAACACTGAAGCTTTCTTT. Translation: CASSPEAGRANTEAFF.